The 25 T cell receptor beta chains reported below all come from one sample, sequenced in a study of control samples from healthy donors and cancer patients (dated by TCRdb to 2019 to 2021). Library preparation was by the immunoSEQ multiplex PCR assay. Entries here come from immuneACCESS through TCRdb and include only in-frame sequences with V and J called. Some clones fail to appear in such tables; in the studies checked, an unresolved V gene covers under half of the shortfall, and the cause of the remainder is unknown. The sample contains 200,000 to 250,000 clones, roughly 94% of them found a single time. Approximately 1.5% of the sample belongs to the ten largest clones. Sequences were obtained from blood. Receptor source: a man between 50 and 59 years old in good health.

DNA of the CDR3: TGTGCCAGCAGTTACTCGAACGCCCTCGGCTATGGCTACACCTTC. Amino acids: CASSYSNALGYGYTF. The rearrangement joins TRBV6-5 to TRBJ1-2; no reliable D call. Germline values: CDR1 MNHEY, CDR2 SVGAGI. This CDR3 has 15 residues. V was pared by 0 bases and J by 4 bases, with 12 bases between.

In this sample, this clone turned up once. This rearrangement joins TRBV28 to TRBJ1-1; no reliable D call. Germline-derived CDR1 and CDR2 are MDHEN and SYDVKM. Trimming removed 10 bases from V and 6 bases from J, with 15 bases in between. The CDR3 is made up of 12 amino acids. In DNA form, the CDR3 reads TGTGCCACCATTCGAGGGCTGGCTGAAGCTTTCTTT. It translates to CATIRGLAEAFF.

The J gene is TRBJ2-5, the V gene TRBV5-6; 9 bases fit TRBD1. Germline lookup yields CDR1 SGHDT and CDR2 YYEEEE. This CDR3 comprises 15 residues. J lost 4 bases, V lost 1 base, and 5 bases had no gene match. CDR3 region: CASSLLGQGGETQYF. CDR3 coding DNA: TGTGCCAGCAGCTTGTTGGGACAGGGTGGAGAGACCCAGTACTTC.

J is TRBJ1-3 and V is TRBV5-4, with TRBD1 as a possible D gene (6 bases). CDR3 size: 14 residues. With 4 bases removed from V and 3 bases from J, the gap between germline ends came to 11 bases. CDR1 is SGHNT, CDR2 YYREEE, per germline (reference sequence). CDR3 nucleotide sequence: TGTGCCAGCAGCCCAGGGACATTTGGAAACACCATATATTTT. This gives the protein CASSPGTFGNTIYF.

The V and J genes are TRBV10-1 and TRBJ2-1, with 7 bases fitting TRBD2. The J segment lost 2 bases and the V segment lost 0 bases, leaving 4 bases of the junction unmatched. Germline-derived CDR1 and CDR2 are WNHNN and SYGVQD (reference sequence). CDR3 length: 16 amino acids. CDR3 DNA: TGCGCCAGCAGTGAGTCGGGAGCGGGGCCCTACAATGAGCAGTTCTTC. It specifies CASSESGAGPYNEQFF.

V usage is TRBV3-1 (or the pseudogene TRBV3-2) and J usage is TRBJ2-2; D is uncertain. With 4 bases removed from V and 8 bases from J, the gap between germline ends came to 11 bases. The length of the CDR3 is 13 residues. Looked up from germline, CDR1 is LGHDT and CDR2 is YNNKEL (reference sequence). This chain's CDR3 is CASSRHPQGELFF. The CDR3 DNA follows: TGTGCCAGCAGCCGACATCCACAGGGGGAGCTGTTTTTT.

The chain combines TRBV19 with TRBJ1-1; D might be TRBD1 (5 bases). Germline loops: CDR1 LNHDA, CDR2 SQIVND (reference sequence). CDR3 length: 15 amino acids. The germline V and J ends were trimmed by 6 bases and 1 base, with 15 bases remaining between them. CDR3 nucleotides: TGTGCCAGTAGCCCCGACGAGGGACCGAACACTGAAGCTTTCTTT. This gives the protein CASSPDEGPNTEAFF.

The chain joins TRBV7-9 to TRBJ2-7, with 8 positions matching TRBD1. Trimming removed 6 bases from V and 3 bases from J; junction bases left unmatched: 4. The CDR3 is made up of 13 amino acids. Germline V gives CDR1 SEHNR, CDR2 FQNEAQ (reference sequence). CDR3 DNA sequence: TGTGCCAGCAGTCCGACAGGGGTCTACGAGCAGTACGTC. The encoded protein is CASSPTGVYEQYV.

The chain employs TRBV7-9 and TRBJ1-5; no reliable D call. The germline V gene encodes CDR1 SEHNR and CDR2 FQNEAQ (reference sequence). V was trimmed by 5 bases and J by 3 bases, leaving 8 bases between them. The CDR3 contains 13 residues. The CDR3 DNA follows: TGTGCCAGCAGCAAAAACACCAATCAGCCCCAGCATTTT. Residues: CASSKNTNQPQHF.

The chain carries TRBV7-9 and TRBJ1-2; maybe TRBD1 (6 bases). The CDR3 extends over 15 amino acids. The germline gives CDR1 SEHNR, CDR2 FQNEAQ (reference sequence). Between the trimmed V and J ends, which lost 5 bases and 9 bases, there was a span of 22 bases. CDR3 sequence: CASSPLEQGFASYTF. CDR3 bases: TGTGCCAGCAGCCCCTTAGAACAGGGCTTCGCTAGCTACACCTTC.

The chain is built from TRBV19 and TRBJ1-1; no reliable D call. Germline CDR1 LNHDA, CDR2 SQIVND (reference sequence). V dropped 8 bases and J dropped 0 bases, with 13 bases sitting between them. The CDR3 sequence is 14 residues long. CDR3 sequence (DNA): TGTGCCAGTTCGAGGGCCTCTATGAACACTGAAGCTTTCTTT. This translates into CASSRASMNTEAFF.

The chain carries TRBV7-9 and TRBJ1-6; 9 positions agree with TRBD1. V shed 1 base, J shed 5 bases, and the junction held 0 bases outside the gene matches. The CDR3 covers 15 residues. CDR1 SEHNR and CDR2 FQNEAQ come from the germline V gene (reference sequence). DNA of the CDR3: TGTGCCAGCAGCTTAGGACAGGGGGATAATTCACCCCTCCACTTT. This translates into CASSLGQGDNSPLHF.

The chain is built from TRBV19 and TRBJ2-2; 9 nucleotides line up with TRBD2. Germline V gives CDR1 LNHDA, CDR2 SQIVND (reference sequence). The CDR3 extends over 15 amino acids. The J segment lost 4 bases and the V segment lost 3 bases, leaving 3 bases of the junction unmatched. The CDR3 reads CASSISGGITGELFF. CDR3 DNA sequence: TGTGCCAGTAGTATTAGCGGGGGAATCACCGGGGAGCTGTTTTTT.

The chain couples TRBV28 to TRBJ2-1; unclear D gene. V was clipped by 2 bases and J by 4 bases, with 15 bases between them. Per germline, CDR1 MDHEN and CDR2 SYDVKM. The CDR3 extends over 16 amino acids. The CDR3 protein is CASSLIESAPYNEQFF. The CDR3 DNA sequence: TGTGCCAGCAGTTTAATAGAGTCCGCGCCGTACAATGAGCAGTTCTTC.

The chain combines TRBV10-2 with TRBJ1-6; D is undetermined. The CDR3 contains 11 residues. From germline, CDR1 is WSHSY and CDR2 SAAADI. Trimming took 6 bases from V and 13 from J, leaving 10 bases between them. The CDR3 loop is CASRNSPPLHF. The DNA of the CDR3 is TGCGCCAGCAGGAATAGTCCGCCCCTCCACTTT.

V and J are TRBV5-8 and TRBJ2-7; tentatively, D is TRBD1 (6 bases). The CDR3 consists of 14 residues. Trimming cost V 1 base and J 2 bases, with 10 bases left between them. Germline CDR1 is SGHTS and CDR2 is YDEGEE. CDR3 protein: CASSLTGTTYEQYF. The CDR3, as DNA: TGTGCCAGCAGCTTGACAGGGACGACCTACGAGCAGTACTTC.

V usage is TRBV15 and J usage is TRBJ1-2; unclear D gene. V lost 3 bases and J lost 4, with 6 bases in between. Germline loops: CDR1 LNHNV, CDR2 YYDKDF (reference sequence). The length of the CDR3 is 12 residues. CDR3: CATSRGSYGYTF. The CDR3 bases are TGTGCCACCAGCAGGGGTAGCTATGGCTACACCTTC.

The chain is built from TRBV7-3 and TRBJ2-1, with TRBD2 as a possible D gene (7 bases). The CDR3 loop spans 18 amino acids. Germline CDR1 reads SGHTA; CDR2 reads FQGTGA. Between the trimmed V and J ends, which lost 2 bases and 0 bases, there was a span of 17 bases. CDR3 region: CASSLGGGRGPSYNEQFF. The DNA for the CDR3 is TGTGCCAGCAGCTTAGGGGGAGGGCGGGGGCCCTCCTACAATGAGCAGTTCTTC.

The chain is built from TRBV5-8 and TRBJ1-1; 7 nucleotides line up with TRBD1. The V gene end was trimmed by 5 bases and the J gene end by 4 bases; junction bases not matched to a gene: 11. The germline V gene encodes CDR1 SGHTS and CDR2 YDEGEE. The CDR3 sequence is 15 residues long. DNA of the CDR3: TGTGCCAGCAGTTCCCGGGACAGAGGATCCACTGAAGCTTTCTTT. The encoded protein is CASSSRDRGSTEAFF.

The chain uses TRBV5-1 and TRBJ1-1; D might be TRBD1 (6 bases). V lost 3 bases, J lost 5 bases, and 14 bases lay in between. This CDR3 comprises 14 residues. In germline, CDR1 is SGHRS, CDR2 YFSETQ. Written as DNA, the CDR3 is TGCGCCAGCAGCTCGGGGGCGATGGGAACTGAAGCTTTCTTT. It specifies CASSSGAMGTEAFF.

This CDR3 is CASSLRDRGTFF. DNA for the CDR3: TGTGCCAGCAGTTTAAGGGACCGCGGAACTTTCTTT. The chain uses TRBV12-3 or TRBV12-4 and TRBJ1-1; D is perhaps TRBD1 (5 bases). The V end was cut by 2 bases, the J end by 12 bases, with 13 bases between. The CDR3 length is 12 residues.

V is TRBV28 and J is TRBJ1-2, with 10 nucleotides matching TRBD1. This CDR3 has 15 residues. With V trimmed by 5 bases and J by 8 bases, 11 bases remained unmatched. Germline loops: CDR1 MDHEN, CDR2 SYDVKM. CDR3 sequence reads: CASSPGTGAVAGYTF. CDR3 coding DNA: TGTGCCAGCAGTCCAGGGACAGGGGCCGTGGCGGGCTACACCTTC.

The chain joins TRBV11-3 to TRBJ2-2; perhaps TRBD1 as D (6 bases). CDR1 is SGHNT, CDR2 YENEEA, per germline. Deletions cut 2 bases from V and 5 bases from J, with 12 bases between. The CDR3 length is 15 residues. The CDR3 DNA follows: TGTGCCAGCAGCTTACGGCAGGGGAAAACCGGGGAGCTGTTTTTT. Its translation: CASSLRQGKTGELFF.

To note about this clone: One end of the junction is discordant with germline, which a read error may explain. The chain combines TRBV28 with TRBJ1-2, with D possibly TRBD1 on 6 matching bases. The CDR3 totals 13 residues. From germline, CDR1 is MDHEN and CDR2 SYDVKM. CDR3 in amino acids: CASRENGQGNGGF. CDR3 DNA: TGTGCCAGCAGGGAGAACGGGCAGGGGAATGGGGGCTTC.

This sequence joins TRBV7-7 and TRBJ2-2; D gene ambiguous. Germline V CDR1 and CDR2: SSHAT, FNYEAQ (reference sequence). V lost 1 base, J lost 5 bases, and 5 bases lay in between. The CDR3 extends over 13 amino acids. In DNA form, the CDR3 reads TGTGCCAGCAGCTTAGGGGCGACCGGGGAGCTGTTTTTT. Protein sequence: CASSLGATGELFF. Supplemented by reference TRBV7-7 and TRBJ2-2, the full variable domain reads GAGVSQSPRYKVTKRGQDVTLRCDPISSHATLYWYQQALGQGPEFLTYFNYEAQPDKSGLPSDRFSAERPEGSISTLTIQRTEQRDSAMYRCASSLGATGELFFGEGSRLTVL.